The present T cell receptor (beta chain) was sequenced within a study of T cells in Graves' hyperthyroidism and ophthalmopathy. On the study more broadly: Peripheral blood draws took place at initial diagnosis, ahead of any treatment.

The CDR3 is 15 amino acids. With 3 bases clipped from V and 4 bases from J, the junction kept 7 bases outside the gene matches. Germline CDR1 and CDR2: LNHDA and SQIVND (reference sequence). What was amplified from RNA transcripts were TCR beta CDR3 regions. An initial round of RT-PCR targeting the TCR CDR3 relied on the HTBI primer set. Using its own MiXCR run on the multiplex PCR reads, TCRdb lists one record per CDR3 protein. The repertoire holds 700,000 or so distinct CDR3 sequences, with about a sixth as singletons. The PBMCs were taken from 10 ml of fresh peripheral blood. This clonotype was detected only a few times.

Sequences were obtained from blood. The chain links TRBV19 to TRBJ2-7, with TRBD2 matching 9 bases. This sequence was found in a man younger than 35 with Graves' hyperthyroidism. The CDR3 reads CASSIFSGGLYEQYF. The CDR3, as DNA: TGTGCCAGTAGTATTTTCAGCGGGGGGTTATACGAGCAGTACTTC. Full variable domain (outside the CDR3, taken from reference TRBV19 and TRBJ2-7): DGGITQSPKYLFRKEGQNVTLSCEQNLNHDAMYWYRQDPGQGLRLIYYSQIVNDFQKGDIAEGYSVSREKKESFPLTVTSAQKNPTAFYLCASSIFSGGLYEQYFGPGTRLTVT.